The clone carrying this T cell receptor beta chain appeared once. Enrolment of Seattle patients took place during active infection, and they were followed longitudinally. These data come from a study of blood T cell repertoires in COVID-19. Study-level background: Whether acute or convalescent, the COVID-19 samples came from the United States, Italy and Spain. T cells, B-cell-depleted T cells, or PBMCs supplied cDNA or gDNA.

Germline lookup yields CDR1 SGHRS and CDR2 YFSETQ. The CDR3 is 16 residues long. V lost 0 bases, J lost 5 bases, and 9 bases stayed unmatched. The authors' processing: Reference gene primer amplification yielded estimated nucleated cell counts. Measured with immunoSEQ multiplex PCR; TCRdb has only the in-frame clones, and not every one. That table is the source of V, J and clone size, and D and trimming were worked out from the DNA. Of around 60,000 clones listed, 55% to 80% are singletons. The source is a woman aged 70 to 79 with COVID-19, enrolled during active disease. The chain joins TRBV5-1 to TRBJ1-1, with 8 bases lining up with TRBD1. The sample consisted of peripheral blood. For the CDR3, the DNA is TGCGCCAGCAGCTTGGGACCGACAGGGGTTGGAACTGAAGCTTTCTTT. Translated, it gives CASSLGPTGVGTEAFF.